The source of this T cell receptor beta chain is a study of immune evolution from preneoplasia to lung adenocarcinoma. Repertoires were generated with immunoSEQ multiplex PCR, while TCRdb's copy carries only in-frame clones and drops some. This sample yields more than 10,000 clones, of which more than 70% are seen a single time; less than 30% belongs to the top ten. V was shortened by 0 bases and J by 2 bases, with 8 bases between the two germline ends. Germline V CDR1 and CDR2: SGHAT, FQNNGV. There are 14 residues in the CDR3. Findings of the study overall: Normal lung had the highest top T cell clone frequencies.

Points on this clone: Its antigen remains unidentified.

This TCR was sampled from a person between 60 and 69 years old with lung adenocarcinoma. Some clones in this sample may be carry-over from other donors' samples. The material sequenced was FFPE normal lung tissue adjacent to the tumor. The genes are TRBV11-2 and TRBJ2-7, with a possible D match to TRBD1 (5 bases). CDR3 nucleotide sequence: TGTGCCAGCAGCTTAGAAGACAGTCCCTACGAGCAGTACTTC. Translation: CASSLEDSPYEQYF.